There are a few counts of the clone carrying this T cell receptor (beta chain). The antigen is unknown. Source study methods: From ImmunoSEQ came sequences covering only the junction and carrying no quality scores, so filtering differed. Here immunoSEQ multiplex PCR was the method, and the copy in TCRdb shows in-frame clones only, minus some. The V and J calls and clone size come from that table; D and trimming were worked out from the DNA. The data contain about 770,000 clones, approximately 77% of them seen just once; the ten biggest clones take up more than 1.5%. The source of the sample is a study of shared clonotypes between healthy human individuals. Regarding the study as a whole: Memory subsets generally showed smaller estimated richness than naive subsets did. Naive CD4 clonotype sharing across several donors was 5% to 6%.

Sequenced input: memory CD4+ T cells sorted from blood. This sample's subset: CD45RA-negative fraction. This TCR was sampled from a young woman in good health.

This CDR3 is CASAGLFNQPQHF. DNA for the CDR3: TGTGCCAGTGCGGGTCTCTTCAATCAGCCCCAGCATTTT. This sequence joins TRBV19 and TRBJ1-5; D ambiguous. The germline V and J ends were trimmed by 8 bases and 3 bases, with 11 bases remaining between them. The CDR3 spans 13 residues. Germline V CDR1 and CDR2: LNHDA, SQIVND (reference sequence).